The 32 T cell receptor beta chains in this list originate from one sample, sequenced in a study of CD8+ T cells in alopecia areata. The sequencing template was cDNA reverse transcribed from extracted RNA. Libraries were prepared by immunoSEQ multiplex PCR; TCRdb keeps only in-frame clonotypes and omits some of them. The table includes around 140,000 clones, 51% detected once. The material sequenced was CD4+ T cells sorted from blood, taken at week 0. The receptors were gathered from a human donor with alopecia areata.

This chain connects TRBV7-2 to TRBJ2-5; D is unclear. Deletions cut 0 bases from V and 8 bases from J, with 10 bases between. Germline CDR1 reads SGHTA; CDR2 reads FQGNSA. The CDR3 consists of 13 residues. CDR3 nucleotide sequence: TGTGCCAGCAGCTTAGCGCTGGAGCGTACCCAGTACTTC. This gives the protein CASSLALERTQYF.

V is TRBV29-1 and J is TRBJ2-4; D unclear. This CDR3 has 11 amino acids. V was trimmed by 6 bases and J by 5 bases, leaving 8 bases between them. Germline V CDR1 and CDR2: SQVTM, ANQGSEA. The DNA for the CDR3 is TGCAGCGTGGCTACCGAAAACATTCAGTACTTC. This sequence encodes CSVATENIQYF.

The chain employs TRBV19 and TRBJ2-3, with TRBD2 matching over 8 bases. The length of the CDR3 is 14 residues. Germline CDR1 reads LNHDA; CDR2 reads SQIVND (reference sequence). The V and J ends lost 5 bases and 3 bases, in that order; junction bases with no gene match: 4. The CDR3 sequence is CASSSSGSTDTQYF. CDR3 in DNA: TGTGCCAGTAGTTCCAGCGGGAGTACAGATACGCAGTATTTT. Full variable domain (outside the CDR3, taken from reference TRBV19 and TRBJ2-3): DGGITQSPKYLFRKEGQNVTLSCEQNLNHDAMYWYRQDPGQGLRLIYYSQIVNDFQKGDIAEGYSVSREKKESFPLTVTSAQKNPTAFYLCASSSSGSTDTQYFGPGTRLTVL.

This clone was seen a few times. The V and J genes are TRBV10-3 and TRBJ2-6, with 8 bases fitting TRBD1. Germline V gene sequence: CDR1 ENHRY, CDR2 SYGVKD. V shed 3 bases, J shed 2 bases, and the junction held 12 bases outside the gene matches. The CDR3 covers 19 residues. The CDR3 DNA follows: TGTGCCATCAGTGACGTGAGGGGAGGACAGGGCACTGGGGCCAACGTCCTGACTTTC. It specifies CAISDVRGGQGTGANVLTF.

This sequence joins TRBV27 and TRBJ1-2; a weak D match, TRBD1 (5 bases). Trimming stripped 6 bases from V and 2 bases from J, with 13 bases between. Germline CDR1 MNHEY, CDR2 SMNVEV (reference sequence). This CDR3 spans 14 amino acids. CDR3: CASRGGRTNYGYTF. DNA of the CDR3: TGTGCCAGCAGGGGGGGACGGACGAACTATGGCTACACCTTC.

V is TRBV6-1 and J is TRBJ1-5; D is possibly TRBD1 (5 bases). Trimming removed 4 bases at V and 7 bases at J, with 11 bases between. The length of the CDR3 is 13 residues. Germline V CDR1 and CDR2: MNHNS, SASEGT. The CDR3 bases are TGTGCCAGCAGTGCTCCGACAGCCCAGCCCCAGCATTTT. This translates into CASSAPTAQPQHF.

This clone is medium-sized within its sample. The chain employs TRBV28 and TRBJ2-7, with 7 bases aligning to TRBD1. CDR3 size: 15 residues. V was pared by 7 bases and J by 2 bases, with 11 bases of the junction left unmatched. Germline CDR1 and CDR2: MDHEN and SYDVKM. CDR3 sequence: CASISQGIFTYEQYF. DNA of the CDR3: TGTGCCAGCATATCACAGGGGATTTTTACCTACGAGCAGTACTTC.

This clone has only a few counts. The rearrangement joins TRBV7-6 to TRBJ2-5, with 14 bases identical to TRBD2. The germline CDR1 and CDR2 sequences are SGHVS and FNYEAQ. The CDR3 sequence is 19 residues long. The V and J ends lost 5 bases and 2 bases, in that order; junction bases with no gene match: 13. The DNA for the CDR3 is TGTGCCAGCAGCCCCTCCCTCGGGACTAGCGGGAGCAATCAAGAGACCCAGTACTTC. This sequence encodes CASSPSLGTSGSNQETQYF.

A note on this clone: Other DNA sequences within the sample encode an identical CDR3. As DNA, the CDR3 is TGCAGCGTTGAACCTGGGGGCAATGAGCAGTTCTTC. The encoded protein is CSVEPGGNEQFF. V gene TRBV29-1 combines with J gene TRBJ2-1; D may match TRBD1 or TRBD2 (5 bases each). The germline V and J ends were trimmed by 2 bases and 6 bases, with 8 bases remaining between them. CDR3 length equals 12 residues. CDR1 SQVTM and CDR2 ANQGSEA come from the germline V gene.

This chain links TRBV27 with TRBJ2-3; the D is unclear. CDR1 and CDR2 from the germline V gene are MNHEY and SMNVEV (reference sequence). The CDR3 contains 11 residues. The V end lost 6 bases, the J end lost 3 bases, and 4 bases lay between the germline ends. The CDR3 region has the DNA TGTGCCAGCAGGAGGACAGATACGCAGTATTTT. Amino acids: CASRRTDTQYF.

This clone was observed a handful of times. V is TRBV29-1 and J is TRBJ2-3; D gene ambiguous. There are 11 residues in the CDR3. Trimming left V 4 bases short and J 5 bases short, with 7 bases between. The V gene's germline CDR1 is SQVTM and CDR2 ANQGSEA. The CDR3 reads CSVAVKDTQYF. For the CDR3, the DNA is TGCAGCGTTGCGGTAAAAGATACGCAGTATTTT.

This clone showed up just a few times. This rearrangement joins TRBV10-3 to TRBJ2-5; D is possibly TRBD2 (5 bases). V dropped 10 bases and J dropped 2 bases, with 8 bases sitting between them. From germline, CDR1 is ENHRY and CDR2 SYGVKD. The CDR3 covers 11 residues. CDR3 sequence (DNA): TGTGCCACGGGGAATCAAGAGACCCAGTACTTC. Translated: CATGNQETQYF.

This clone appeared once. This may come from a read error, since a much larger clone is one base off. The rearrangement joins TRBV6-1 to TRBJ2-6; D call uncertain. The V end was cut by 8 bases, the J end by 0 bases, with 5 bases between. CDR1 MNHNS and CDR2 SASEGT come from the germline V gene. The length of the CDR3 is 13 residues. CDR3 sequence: CASESSGANVLTF. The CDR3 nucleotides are TGTGCCAGCGAGAGCTCTGGGGCCAACGTCCTGACTTTC.

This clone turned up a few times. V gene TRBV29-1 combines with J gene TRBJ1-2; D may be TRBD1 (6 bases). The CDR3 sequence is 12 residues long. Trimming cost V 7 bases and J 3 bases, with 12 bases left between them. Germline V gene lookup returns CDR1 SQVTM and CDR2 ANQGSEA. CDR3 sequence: CSAVRTDYGYTF. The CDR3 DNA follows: TGCAGCGCCGTGCGGACAGACTATGGCTACACCTTC. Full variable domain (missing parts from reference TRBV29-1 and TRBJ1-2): SAVISQKPSRDICQRGTSLTIQCQVDSQVTMMFWYRQQPGQSLTLIATANQGSEATYESGFVIDKFPISRPNLTFSTLTVSNMSPEDSSIYLCSAVRTDYGYTFGSGTRLTVV.

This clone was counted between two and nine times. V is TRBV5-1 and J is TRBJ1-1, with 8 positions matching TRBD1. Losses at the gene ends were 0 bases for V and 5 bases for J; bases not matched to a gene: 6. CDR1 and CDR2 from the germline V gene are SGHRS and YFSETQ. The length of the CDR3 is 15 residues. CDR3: CASSLVAGGETEAFF. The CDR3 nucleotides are TGCGCCAGCAGCTTGGTAGCAGGGGGCGAGACTGAAGCTTTCTTT. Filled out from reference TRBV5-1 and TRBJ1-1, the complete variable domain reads KAGVTQTPRYLIKTRGQQVTLSCSPISGHRSVSWYQQTPGQGLQFLFEYFSETQRNKGNFPGRFSGRQFSNSRSEMNVSTLELGDSALYLCASSLVAGGETEAFFGQGTRLTVV.

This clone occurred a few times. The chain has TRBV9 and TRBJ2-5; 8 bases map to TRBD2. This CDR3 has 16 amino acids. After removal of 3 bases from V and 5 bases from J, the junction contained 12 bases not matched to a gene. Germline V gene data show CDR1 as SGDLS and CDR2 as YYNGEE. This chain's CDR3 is CASSEDEAGGQETQYF. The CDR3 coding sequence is TGTGCCAGCAGCGAAGATGAGGCGGGAGGACAGGAGACCCAGTACTTC.

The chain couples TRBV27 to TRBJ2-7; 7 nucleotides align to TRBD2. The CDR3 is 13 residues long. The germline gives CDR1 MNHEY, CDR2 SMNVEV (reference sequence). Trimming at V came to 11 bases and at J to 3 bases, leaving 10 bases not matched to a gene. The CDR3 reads CASSASGGYEQYF. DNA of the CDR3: TGTGCCTCATCCGCTAGCGGAGGCTACGAGCAGTACTTC.

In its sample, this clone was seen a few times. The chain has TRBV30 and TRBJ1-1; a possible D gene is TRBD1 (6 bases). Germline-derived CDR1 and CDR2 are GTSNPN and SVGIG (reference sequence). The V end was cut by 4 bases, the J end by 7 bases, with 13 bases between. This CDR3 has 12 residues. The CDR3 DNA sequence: TGTGCCTGGAATAACAGGGCGAGTGAAGCTTTCTTT. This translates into CAWNNRASEAFF.

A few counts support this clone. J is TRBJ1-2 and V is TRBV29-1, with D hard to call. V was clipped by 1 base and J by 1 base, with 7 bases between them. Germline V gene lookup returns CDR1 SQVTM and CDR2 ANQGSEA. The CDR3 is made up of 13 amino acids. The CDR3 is CSVEGHRNYGYTF. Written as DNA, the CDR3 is TGCAGCGTTGAAGGCCATCGTAACTATGGCTACACCTTC.

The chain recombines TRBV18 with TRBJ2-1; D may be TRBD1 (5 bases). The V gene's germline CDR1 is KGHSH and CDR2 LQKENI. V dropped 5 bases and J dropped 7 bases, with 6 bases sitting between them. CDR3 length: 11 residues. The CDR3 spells CASSKGNEQFF. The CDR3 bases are TGTGCCAGCTCAAAGGGGAATGAGCAGTTCTTC.

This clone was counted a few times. CDR3 in amino acids: CAWSPWAGGDQPQHF. As DNA, the CDR3 is TGTGCCTGGAGTCCGTGGGCAGGGGGTGATCAGCCCCAGCATTTT. The genes are TRBV30 and TRBJ1-5; 7 bases align to TRBD1. The V gene's germline CDR1 is GTSNPN and CDR2 SVGIG (reference sequence). V dropped 2 bases and J dropped 5; count of bases not matched to a gene: 9. CDR3 length: 15 residues.

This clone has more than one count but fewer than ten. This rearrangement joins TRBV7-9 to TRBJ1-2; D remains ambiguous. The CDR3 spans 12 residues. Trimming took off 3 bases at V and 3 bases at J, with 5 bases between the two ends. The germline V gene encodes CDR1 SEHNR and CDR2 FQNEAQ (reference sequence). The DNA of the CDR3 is TGTGCCAGCAGCTTGACGGACTATGGCTACACCTTC. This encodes CASSLTDYGYTF.

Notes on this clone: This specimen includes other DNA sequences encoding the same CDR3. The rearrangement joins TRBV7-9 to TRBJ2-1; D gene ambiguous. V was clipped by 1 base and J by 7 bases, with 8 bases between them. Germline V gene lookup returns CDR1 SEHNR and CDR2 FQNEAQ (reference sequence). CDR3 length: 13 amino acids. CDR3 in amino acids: CASSLGLLNEQFF. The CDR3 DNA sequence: TGTGCCAGCAGCTTAGGCCTACTGAATGAGCAGTTCTTC.

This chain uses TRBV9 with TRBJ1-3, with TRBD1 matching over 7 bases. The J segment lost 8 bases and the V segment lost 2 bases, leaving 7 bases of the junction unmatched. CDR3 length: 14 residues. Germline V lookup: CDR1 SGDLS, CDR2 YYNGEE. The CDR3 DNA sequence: TGTGCCAGCAGCGTCGCTACAGGGGAGGACACCATATATTTT. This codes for CASSVATGEDTIYF.

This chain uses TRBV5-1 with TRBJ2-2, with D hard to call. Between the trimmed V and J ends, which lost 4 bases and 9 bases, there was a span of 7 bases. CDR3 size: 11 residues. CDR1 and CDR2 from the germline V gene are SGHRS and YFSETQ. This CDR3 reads CASSPNRELFF. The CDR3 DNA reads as TGCGCCAGCAGCCCGAACCGGGAGCTGTTTTTT.

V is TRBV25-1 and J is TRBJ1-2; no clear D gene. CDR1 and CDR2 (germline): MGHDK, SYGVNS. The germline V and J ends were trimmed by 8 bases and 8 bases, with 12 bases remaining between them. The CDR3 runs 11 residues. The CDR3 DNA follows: TGTGCCAGCCGTATCGGGGAGGGCTACACCTTC. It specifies CASRIGEGYTF.

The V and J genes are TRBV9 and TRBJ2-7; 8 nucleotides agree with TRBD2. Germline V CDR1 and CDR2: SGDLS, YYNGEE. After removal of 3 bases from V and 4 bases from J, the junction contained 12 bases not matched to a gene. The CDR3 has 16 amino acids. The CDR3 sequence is CASSGFREGELYEQYF. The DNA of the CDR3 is TGTGCCAGCAGCGGTTTTCGGGAGGGCGAGTTGTACGAGCAGTACTTC.

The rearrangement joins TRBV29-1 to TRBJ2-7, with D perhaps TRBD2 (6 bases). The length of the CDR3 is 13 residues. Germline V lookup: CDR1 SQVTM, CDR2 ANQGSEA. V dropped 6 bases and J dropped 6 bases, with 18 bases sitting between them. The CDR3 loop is CSVHPGLHSEQYF. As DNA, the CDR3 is TGCAGCGTCCACCCGGGACTGCACTCCGAGCAGTACTTC.

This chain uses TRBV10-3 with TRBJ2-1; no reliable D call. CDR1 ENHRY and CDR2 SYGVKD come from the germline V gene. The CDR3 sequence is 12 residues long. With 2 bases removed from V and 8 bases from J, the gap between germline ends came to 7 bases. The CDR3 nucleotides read TGTGCCATCAGTGAGGGCTGGGATGAGCAGTTCTTC. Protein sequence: CAISEGWDEQFF.

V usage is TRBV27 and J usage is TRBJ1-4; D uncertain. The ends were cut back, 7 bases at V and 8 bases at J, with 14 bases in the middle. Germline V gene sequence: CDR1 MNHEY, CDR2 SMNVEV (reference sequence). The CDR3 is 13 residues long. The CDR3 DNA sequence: TGTGCCAGCAAAACCGACTGGACCGAAAAACTGTTTTTT. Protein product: CASKTDWTEKLFF.

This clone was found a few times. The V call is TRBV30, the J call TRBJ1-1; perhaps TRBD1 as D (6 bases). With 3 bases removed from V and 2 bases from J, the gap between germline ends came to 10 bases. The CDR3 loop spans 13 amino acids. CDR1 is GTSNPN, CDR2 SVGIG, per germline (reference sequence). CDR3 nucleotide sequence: TGTGCCTGGAGAAACAGGGAAAACACTGAAGCTTTCTTT. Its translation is CAWRNRENTEAFF.

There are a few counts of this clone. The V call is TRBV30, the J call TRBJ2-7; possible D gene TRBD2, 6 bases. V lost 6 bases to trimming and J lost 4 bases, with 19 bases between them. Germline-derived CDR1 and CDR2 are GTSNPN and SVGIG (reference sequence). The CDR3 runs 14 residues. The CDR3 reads CACRQQRVGYEQYF. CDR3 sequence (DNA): TGTGCCTGCCGGCAACAGCGGGTCGGGTACGAGCAGTACTTC.